The TCR beta chain under discussion was sequenced for a study of tumor and adjacent non-tumor tissue in lung cancer. Three rounds of nested PCR, following a modified ARM-PCR protocol, produced the TCRbeta library. TCRdb recomputed calls from the multiplex PCR reads with MiXCR, one row per CDR3 protein. The table lists around 79,000 distinct CDR3 sequences, 55% to 80% of them singletons. RNA was extracted from bulk tissue without any cell sorting. Note on this clonotype: A much bigger clone sits one base away, suggesting this may be a read error. No conserved phenylalanine or tryptophan ends this CDR3, so it is likely a read error.

This TCR came from a woman between 40 and 55 years old with non-small cell lung cancer. The sample consisted of lung tumor tissue.

CDR3 region: CASSFGTSGYNEQFL. The DNA for the CDR3 is TGTGCCAGCAGCTTTGGGACTAGCGGTTACAATGAGCAGTTCTTA. V is TRBV7-9 and J is TRBJ2-1; 11 positions match TRBD2. Germline-derived CDR1 and CDR2 are SEHNR and FQNEAQ (reference sequence). The CDR3 contains 15 residues. J was trimmed by 4 bases and V by 3 bases; bases with no gene match: 2.